The source of this T cell receptor beta chain is a study of metastatic and nonmetastatic thyroid tumors. Study summary: Across peripheral blood and tumor or nodule tissue samples taken from malignant and benign thyroid patients, the repertoires were compared with one another.

General study points: Versus benign nodules, malignant thyroid tumors reportedly had significantly higher TCR beta diversity, in blood and tumor.

This clone was detected ten times or more. Its antigen is unknown. This CDR3 is 12 amino acids long. Germline V gives CDR1 KGHDR, CDR2 SFDVKD. The V end was cut by 5 bases, the J end by 8 bases, with 11 bases between. Authors' methods: Researchers built a distant-metastasis classifier for papillary thyroid cancer that drew on CDR3 differences across clinicopathological groups. Using MiXCR, TCRdb re-called clones from the PCR reads. In this record, the V and J calls reflect TCRdb's handling and not the investigators' own analysis. This table has about 43,000 clones, 10% to 12% appearing once. No treatment had been given to any patient before thyroid surgery.

The sample consisted of blood. The chain has TRBV24-1 and TRBJ1-2; D is perhaps TRBD1 (5 bases). The origin of this receptor is a female donor with papillary thyroid cancer or a benign thyroid nodule (not recorded which). Some clones in this sample may be carry-over from other donors' samples. The CDR3 is CATSGRAQGYTF. CDR3 in DNA: TGTGCCACCAGTGGCAGGGCCCAGGGCTACACCTTC.